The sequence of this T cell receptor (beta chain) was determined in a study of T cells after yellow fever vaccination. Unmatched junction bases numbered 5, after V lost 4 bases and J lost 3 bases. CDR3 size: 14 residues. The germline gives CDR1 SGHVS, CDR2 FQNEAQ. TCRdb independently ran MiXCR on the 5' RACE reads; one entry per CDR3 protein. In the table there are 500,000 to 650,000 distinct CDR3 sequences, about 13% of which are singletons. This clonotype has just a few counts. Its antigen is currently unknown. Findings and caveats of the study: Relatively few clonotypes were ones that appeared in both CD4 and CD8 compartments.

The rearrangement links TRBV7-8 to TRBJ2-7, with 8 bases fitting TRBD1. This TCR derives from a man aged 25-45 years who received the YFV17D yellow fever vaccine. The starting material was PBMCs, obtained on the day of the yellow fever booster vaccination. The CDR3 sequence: CASSSLTGVYEQYF. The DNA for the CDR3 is TGTGCCAGCAGCTCCTTGACAGGGGTCTACGAGCAGTACTTC.